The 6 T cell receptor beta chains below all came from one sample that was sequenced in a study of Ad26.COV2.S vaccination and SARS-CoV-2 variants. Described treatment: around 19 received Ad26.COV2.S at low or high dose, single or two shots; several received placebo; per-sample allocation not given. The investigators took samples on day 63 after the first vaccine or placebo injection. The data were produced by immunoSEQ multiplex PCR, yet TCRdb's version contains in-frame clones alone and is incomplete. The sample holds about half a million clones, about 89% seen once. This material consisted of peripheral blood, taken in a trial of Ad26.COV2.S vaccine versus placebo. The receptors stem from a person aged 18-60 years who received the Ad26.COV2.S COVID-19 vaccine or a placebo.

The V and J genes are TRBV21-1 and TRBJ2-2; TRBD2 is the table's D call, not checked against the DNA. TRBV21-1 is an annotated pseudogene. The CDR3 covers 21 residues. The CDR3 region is CASSKTTPGLAGGQGTGELFF. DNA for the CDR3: TGTGCCAGCAGCAAAACCACACCGGGACTAGCGGGGGGACAGGGCACCGGGGAGCTGTTTTTT.

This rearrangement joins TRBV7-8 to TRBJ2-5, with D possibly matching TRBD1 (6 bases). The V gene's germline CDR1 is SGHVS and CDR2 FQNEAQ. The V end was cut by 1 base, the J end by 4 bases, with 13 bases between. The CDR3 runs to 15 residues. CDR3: CASSLVSGRGETQYF. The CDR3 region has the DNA TGTGCCAGCAGCTTAGTATCTGGCAGGGGAGAGACCCAGTACTTC.

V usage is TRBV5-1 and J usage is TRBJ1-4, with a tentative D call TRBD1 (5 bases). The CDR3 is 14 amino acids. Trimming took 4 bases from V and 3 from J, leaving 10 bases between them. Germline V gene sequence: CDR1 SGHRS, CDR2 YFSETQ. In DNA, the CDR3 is TGCGCCAGCAGCAGCGGGACCGCTAATGAAAAACTGTTTTTT. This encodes CASSSGTANEKLFF.

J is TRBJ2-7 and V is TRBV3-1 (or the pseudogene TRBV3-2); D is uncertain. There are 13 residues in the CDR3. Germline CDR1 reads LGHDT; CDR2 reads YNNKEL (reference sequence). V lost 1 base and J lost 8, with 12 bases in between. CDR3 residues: CASSQVQIPKQYF. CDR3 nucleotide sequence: TGTGCCAGCAGCCAAGTCCAGATTCCGAAGCAGTACTTC.

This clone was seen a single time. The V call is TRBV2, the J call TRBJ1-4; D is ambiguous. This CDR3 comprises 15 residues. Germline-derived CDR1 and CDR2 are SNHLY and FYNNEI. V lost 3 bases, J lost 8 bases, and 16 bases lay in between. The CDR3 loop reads CASSDALPGGEKLFF. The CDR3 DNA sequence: TGTGCCAGCAGTGATGCTCTACCAGGTGGGGAAAAACTGTTTTTT.

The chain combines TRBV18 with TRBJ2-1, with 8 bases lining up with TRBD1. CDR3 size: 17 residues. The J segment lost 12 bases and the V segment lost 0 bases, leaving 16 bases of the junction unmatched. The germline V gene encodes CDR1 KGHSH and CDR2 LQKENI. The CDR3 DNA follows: TGTGCCAGCTCACCACCCCCAGGGGGCAAGGGTGAAAGCGGGCAGTTCTTC. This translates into CASSPPPGGKGESGQFF.